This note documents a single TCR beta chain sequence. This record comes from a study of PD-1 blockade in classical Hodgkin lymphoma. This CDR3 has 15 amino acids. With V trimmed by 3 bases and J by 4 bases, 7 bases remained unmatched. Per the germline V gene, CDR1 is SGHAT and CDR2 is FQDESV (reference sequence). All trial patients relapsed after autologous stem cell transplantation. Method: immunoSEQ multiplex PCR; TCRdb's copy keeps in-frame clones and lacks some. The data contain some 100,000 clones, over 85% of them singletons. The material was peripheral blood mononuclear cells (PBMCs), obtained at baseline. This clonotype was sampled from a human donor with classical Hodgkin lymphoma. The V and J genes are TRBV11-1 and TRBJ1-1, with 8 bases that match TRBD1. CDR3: CASSFGAGGLTEAFF. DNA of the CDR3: TGTGCCAGCAGCTTTGGTGCAGGGGGCCTCACTGAAGCTTTCTTT.